This passage covers 10 T cell receptor beta chains from one sample sequenced in a study of blood T cells in healthy people across ages. The authors ran a second PCR of about 6 to 11 cycles using a sample-barcoded 5' primer and a J-beta primer mix. TCRdb re-analysed the 5' RACE reads in MiXCR, keeping a single row per CDR3 protein. The sample has 780,000 or so distinct CDR3 sequences, roughly three fifths seen once; the top ten hold 20% to 30%. The sample taken for sequencing was blood. The receptor set was obtained from a man between 40 and 49 years old in good health.

The chain joins TRBV18 to TRBJ2-2; D gene uncertain. The germline gives CDR1 KGHSH, CDR2 LQKENI. The CDR3 is made up of 16 amino acids. Deletions cut 2 bases from V and 3 bases from J, with 13 bases between. The CDR3 loop is CASSPIFRRDTGELFF. The CDR3 nucleotides read TGTGCCAGCTCACCAATTTTTCGCAGAGACACCGGGGAGCTGTTTTTT.

The gene calls are TRBV5-1 and TRBJ1-1, with 7 bases that match TRBD1. CDR3 size: 15 residues. Unmatched junction bases numbered 6, after V lost 3 bases and J lost 1 base. Germline V gene lookup returns CDR1 SGHRS and CDR2 YFSETQ. The CDR3 nucleotides read TGCGCCAGCAGCTCACGGGGACAGCAGAACACTGAAGCTTTCTTT. This codes for CASSSRGQQNTEAFF.

This clonotype was detected a few times. The V and J genes are TRBV3-1 and TRBJ2-4; 7 nucleotides line up with TRBD1. The CDR3 loop spans 14 amino acids. Looked up from germline, CDR1 is LGHDT and CDR2 is YNNKEL (reference sequence). V gave up 4 bases and J gave up 9 bases; unmatched junction bases: 9. CDR3 coding DNA: TGTGCCAGCAGCCCACACGGGACAGACGGCATTCAGTACTTC. Translation gives CASSPHGTDGIQYF.

The chain links TRBV9 to TRBJ1-3; no reliable D call. Between the trimmed V and J ends, which lost 4 bases and 4 bases, there was a span of 6 bases. This CDR3 region has 12 residues. Germline CDR1 reads SGDLS; CDR2 reads YYNGEE. CDR3 sequence: CASSPSGNTIYF. CDR3 in DNA: TGTGCCAGCAGCCCCAGCGGAAACACCATATATTTT.

The chain has TRBV4-3 and TRBJ2-5, with D tentatively TRBD1 or TRBD2 (5 bases each). In germline, CDR1 is LGHNA, CDR2 YSLEER. This CDR3 has 16 amino acids. V was pared by 1 base and J by 0 bases, with 12 bases between. In DNA form, the CDR3 reads TGCGCCAGCAGCCAAGCCCGGGACCCGTACCAAGAGACCCAGTACTTC. It codes for CASSQARDPYQETQYF.

The chain carries TRBV25-1 and TRBJ2-2; 11 positions agree with TRBD2. Germline assignment: CDR1 MGHDK and CDR2 SYGVNS. V shed 1 base and J 2 bases; nucleotides not matched to a gene: 3. The CDR3 spans 17 residues. DNA of the CDR3: TGTGCCAGCAGTGAATTAAGACTAGCGGGAAACACCGGGGAGCTGTTTTTT. It specifies CASSELRLAGNTGELFF.

With regard to this clonotype: Sequence at one end of the junction differs from germline and may be a read error. The rearrangement joins TRBV7-2 to TRBJ1-2, with D uncertain. CDR3 length: 13 amino acids. Germline-derived CDR1 and CDR2 are SGHTA and FQGNSA. The CDR3 bases are TGTGCCGGCAGCTTCGGGCAGACCTATGGCTACACCTTC. It is translated as CAGSFGQTYGYTF.

This chain links TRBV27 with TRBJ1-4, with 12 bases fitting TRBD1. Germline V gene lookup returns CDR1 MNHEY and CDR2 SMNVEV (reference sequence). This CDR3 spans 15 amino acids. V trimming: 4 bases; J trimming: 8 bases; junction bases outside the gene matches: 5. CDR3 residues: CASSSAGTGGEKLFF. As DNA, the CDR3 is TGTGCCAGCAGTTCCGCCGGGACAGGGGGCGAAAAACTGTTTTTT.

The chain recombines TRBV9 with TRBJ2-2, with 8 bases aligning to TRBD2. This CDR3 contains 15 residues. J was trimmed by 4 bases and V by 0 bases; bases with no gene match: 2. Germline V gives CDR1 SGDLS, CDR2 YYNGEE. The CDR3 sequence is CASSVVSGVTGELFF. CDR3 nucleotide sequence: TGTGCCAGCAGCGTAGTTAGCGGGGTCACCGGGGAGCTGTTTTTT.

CDR3 in DNA: TGTGCCAGCAGTTTTGGGGCTGGGGCCAACGTCCTGACTTTC. It specifies CASSFGAGANVLTF. The rearrangement uses TRBV12-3 or TRBV12-4 and TRBJ2-6; D gene uncertain. The CDR3 contains 14 residues. Trimming pared 3 bases from V and 2 bases from J, leaving 5 bases between.